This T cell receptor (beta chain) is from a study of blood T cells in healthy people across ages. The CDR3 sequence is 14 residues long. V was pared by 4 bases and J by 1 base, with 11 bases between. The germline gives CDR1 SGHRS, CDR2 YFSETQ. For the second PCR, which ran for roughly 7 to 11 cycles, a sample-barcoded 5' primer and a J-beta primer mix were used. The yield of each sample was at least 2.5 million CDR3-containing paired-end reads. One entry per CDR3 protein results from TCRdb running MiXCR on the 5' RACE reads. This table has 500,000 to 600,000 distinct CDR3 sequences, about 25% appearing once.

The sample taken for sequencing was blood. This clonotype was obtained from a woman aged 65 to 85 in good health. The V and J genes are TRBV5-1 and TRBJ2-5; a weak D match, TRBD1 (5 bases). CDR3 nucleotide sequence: TGCGCCAGCAGCCCCCAGGGTTCCCAAGAGACCCAGTACTTC. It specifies CASSPQGSQETQYF.